Presented here are 32 T cell receptor beta chains from one specimen sequenced in a study of regulatory T cells in long-lasting Graves disease. Researchers made TCR beta libraries by using iRepertoire HTBI primers and running Arm-PCR on CDR3 regions. TCRdb ran MiXCR on the multiplex PCR reads and lists one entry per CDR3 protein. This repertoire shows 400,000 to 450,000 distinct CDR3 sequences, roughly a quarter found once; its top ten account for over 25%. Time point indicated: persistent/refractory GD, antithyroid drugs over 5 years with positive TRAb. PBMC RNA was the source of the TCR library. The starting material was peripheral blood mononuclear cells (PBMCs), obtained when the disease was refractory, from a patient treated with antithyroid drugs. The receptors derive from a female donor with Graves disease.

The gene calls are TRBV5-1 and TRBJ2-7; a possible D gene is TRBD2 (6 bases). CDR3 length: 14 amino acids. Germline V lookup: CDR1 SGHRS, CDR2 YFSETQ. Between the trimmed V and J ends, which lost 4 bases and 2 bases, there was a span of 13 bases. CDR3 region: CASSLREPTYEQYF. The CDR3 nucleotides are TGCGCCAGCAGCCTCCGGGAGCCGACCTACGAGCAGTACTTC. The full variable domain, in which reference TRBV5-1 and TRBJ2-7 provide the parts outside the CDR3, is KAGVTQTPRYLIKTRGQQVTLSCSPISGHRSVSWYQQTPGQGLQFLFEYFSETQRNKGNFPGRFSGRQFSNSRSEMNVSTLELGDSALYLCASSLREPTYEQYFGPGTRLTVT.

The chain has TRBV7-9 and TRBJ2-1; a possible D gene is TRBD2 (6 bases). V was shortened by 5 bases and J by 6 bases, with 11 bases between the two germline ends. CDR1 and CDR2 from the germline V gene are SEHNR and FQNEAQ (reference sequence). The length of the CDR3 is 13 residues. CDR3 DNA: TGTGCCAGCAGCCGGGGGACCGTCAATGAGCAGTTCTTC. Its translation: CASSRGTVNEQFF.

The chain couples TRBV7-7 to TRBJ1-1; no definite D call. Looked up from germline, CDR1 is SSHAT and CDR2 is FNYEAQ (reference sequence). Trimming took 5 bases from V and 4 from J, leaving 11 bases between them. This CDR3 is built from 13 residues. The CDR3 here is CASSQNLGTEAFF. CDR3 nucleotide sequence: TGTGCCAGCAGCCAAAACTTGGGCACTGAAGCTTTCTTT.

The J gene is TRBJ2-6, the V gene TRBV19; 7 nucleotides align to TRBD2. The CDR3 covers 15 residues. CDR1 and CDR2 from the germline V gene are LNHDA and SQIVND (reference sequence). Trimming took 10 bases from V and 0 from J; bases not matched to a gene: 6. CDR3 nucleotides: TGTGCCACCGCGCCGGGGGGCTCTGGGGCCAACGTCCTGACTTTC. Its protein product is CATAPGGSGANVLTF. Full variable domain (missing parts from reference TRBV19 and TRBJ2-6): DGGITQSPKYLFRKEGQNVTLSCEQNLNHDAMYWYRQDPGQGLRLIYYSQIVNDFQKGDIAEGYSVSREKKESFPLTVTSAQKNPTAFYLCATAPGGSGANVLTFGAGSRLTVL.

This clonotype was observed many times. This chain links TRBV7-8 with TRBJ2-2; D not certain. Germline V CDR1 and CDR2: SGHVS, FQNEAQ. Trimming pared 5 bases from V and 6 bases from J, leaving 13 bases between. The CDR3 contains 14 residues. Here the CDR3 reads CASSPSTFAGELFF. As DNA, the CDR3 is TGTGCCAGCAGCCCTTCGACTTTCGCCGGGGAGCTGTTTTTT.

A word on this clonotype: This CDR3 is missing its conserved last phenylalanine or tryptophan, likely due to a read error. CDR3 nucleotides: TGTGCCAGCAGCTTAGCGCGTGGCGGGATCACAGATACGCAGTATCTT. Residues: CASSLARGGITDTQYL. The rearrangement links TRBV7-9 to TRBJ2-3, with D perhaps TRBD2 (6 bases). Germline V gene lookup returns CDR1 SEHNR and CDR2 FQNEAQ (reference sequence). The CDR3 runs to 16 residues. V lost 0 bases and J 2 bases, leaving 12 bases between the germline ends.

The rearrangement links TRBV12-3 or TRBV12-4 to TRBJ1-1; a possible D gene is TRBD1 (6 bases). Trimming took 7 bases from V and 10 from J, leaving 16 bases between them. The CDR3 totals 12 residues. The CDR3 nucleotides read TGTGCCAGCACCCCGTGGCAGGGGTTAGCTTTCTTT. Protein sequence: CASTPWQGLAFF.

This clonotype occurred many times. The V and J genes are TRBV3-1 and TRBJ1-1, with D perhaps TRBD1 (6 bases). Trimming removed 4 bases at V and 7 bases at J, with 22 bases between. The CDR3 loop spans 16 amino acids. Germline-derived CDR1 and CDR2 are LGHDT and YNNKEL (reference sequence). CDR3: CASSLKGGGGKLEAFF. In DNA, the CDR3 is TGTGCCAGCAGCCTAAAAGGGGGGGGAGGCAAACTTGAAGCTTTCTTT.

The table lists this clonotype with many counts. The V gene is TRBV10-3, the J gene TRBJ1-5; D gene uncertain. The length of the CDR3 is 13 residues. Germline CDR1 and CDR2: ENHRY and SYGVKD. The ends were cut back, 5 bases at V and 2 bases at J, with 7 bases in the middle. The CDR3 reads CAISLVGNQPQHF. CDR3 DNA: TGTGCCATCAGTTTAGTGGGCAATCAGCCCCAGCATTTT.

The rearrangement joins TRBV2 to TRBJ1-1; D uncertain. The V gene's germline CDR1 is SNHLY and CDR2 FYNNEI. The CDR3 covers 13 residues. The V end lost 6 bases, the J end lost 1 base, and 9 bases lay between the germline ends. CDR3 region: CASRERGNTEAFF. The DNA of the CDR3 is TGTGCCAGCAGGGAACGGGGGAACACTGAAGCTTTCTTT.

This clonotype was detected a few times. This sequence joins TRBV19 and TRBJ1-1; unclear D gene. The CDR3 loop spans 13 amino acids. Germline lookup yields CDR1 LNHDA and CDR2 SQIVND (reference sequence). V was clipped by 3 bases and J by 3 bases, with 8 bases between them. CDR3 DNA: TGTGCCAGTAGTATTTATGGGGACACTGAAGCTTTCTTT. Its translation: CASSIYGDTEAFF.

Notes on this clonotype: Since a much larger clone is just one base distant, this may be a read error. The chain is built from TRBV18 and TRBJ2-5, with a weak D call TRBD2 (5 bases). The V end lost 1 base, the J end lost 4 bases, and 13 bases lay between the germline ends. The V gene's germline CDR1 is KGHSH and CDR2 LQKENI. CDR3 length: 15 residues. DNA for the CDR3: TGTGCCAGCTCACCACGGGGAACGGGAAGAGAGACCCAGTACTTC. Amino acid sequence: CASSPRGTGRETQYF.

This clonotype occurred a few times. The chain has TRBV15 and TRBJ2-7; D unresolved. Trimming stripped 0 bases from V and 4 bases from J, with 7 bases between. This CDR3 spans 13 amino acids. CDR1 and CDR2 from the germline V gene are LNHNV and YYDKDF (reference sequence). The CDR3 DNA reads as TGTGCCACCAGCAGAGATGTTAATTACGAGCAGTACTTC. This translates into CATSRDVNYEQYF.

This clonotype was counted only a few times. The chain is built from TRBV5-5 and TRBJ1-6; D is uncertain. The ends were cut back, 2 bases at V and 5 bases at J, with 17 bases in the middle. The CDR3 length is 17 residues. The germline gives CDR1 SGHKS, CDR2 YYEKEE (reference sequence). The chain's CDR3 is CASSLPVRPVDNSPLHF. In DNA form, the CDR3 reads TGTGCCAGCAGCTTACCGGTCCGCCCGGTAGATAATTCACCCCTCCACTTT.

This clonotype occurred many times. The rearrangement joins TRBV20-1 to TRBJ1-2; D remains ambiguous. Trimming cost V 5 bases and J 5 bases, with 12 bases left between them. This CDR3 spans 12 amino acids. Germline V gene data show CDR1 as DFQATT and CDR2 as SNEGSKA (reference sequence). The CDR3 protein is CSAALPTYGYTF. The CDR3 DNA sequence: TGCAGTGCTGCACTTCCTACTTATGGCTACACCTTC.

The J gene is TRBJ1-2, the V gene TRBV10-3, with a tentative D call TRBD1 (6 bases). V shed 6 bases and J shed 14 bases, with 16 bases lying between them. Germline V gene data show CDR1 as ENHRY and CDR2 as SYGVKD. The CDR3 runs to 11 residues. The CDR3 spells CAIRADRTETF. The DNA for the CDR3 is TGTGCCATCAGAGCAGACAGGACAGAGACCTTC.

In this sample, this clonotype turned up a few times. This chain uses TRBV20-1 with TRBJ2-7; no firm D call. Germline V lookup: CDR1 DFQATT, CDR2 SNEGSKA (reference sequence). Trimming took off 2 bases at V and 1 base at J, with 12 bases between the two ends. The CDR3 has 14 residues. The CDR3 is CSARSVGLSYEQYF. The CDR3 nucleotides are TGCAGTGCTAGATCGGTGGGATTATCCTACGAGCAGTACTTC.

V usage is TRBV7-2 and J usage is TRBJ2-6; D remains unclear. This CDR3 is 15 amino acids long. Trimming removed 7 bases at V and 2 bases at J, with 12 bases between. Per the germline V gene, CDR1 is SGHTA and CDR2 is FQGNSA. The CDR3 spells CASTAESTGANVLTF. The CDR3 DNA follows: TGTGCCAGCACGGCAGAAAGTACTGGGGCCAACGTCCTGACTTTC.

This chain joins TRBV7-9 and TRBJ1-4; D is perhaps TRBD1 (5 bases). CDR1 is SEHNR, CDR2 FQNEAQ, per germline (reference sequence). The ends were cut back, 5 bases at V and 8 bases at J, with 9 bases in the middle. The CDR3 spans 12 residues. This CDR3 reads CASSPGREKLFF. Here the CDR3 DNA reads TGTGCCAGCAGCCCGGGACGAGAAAAACTGTTTTTT.

This sequence joins TRBV7-8 and TRBJ1-5; D ambiguous. The germline gives CDR1 SGHVS, CDR2 FQNEAQ. V lost 6 bases to trimming and J lost 5 bases, with 11 bases between them. The CDR3 loop spans 13 amino acids. The CDR3 protein is CASSQPLYQPQHF. The CDR3, as DNA: TGTGCCAGCAGTCAACCTTTGTATCAGCCCCAGCATTTT.

The chain has TRBV6-2 or TRBV6-3 and TRBJ1-6; TRBD1 aligns across 8 bases. Per the germline V gene, CDR1 is MNHEY and CDR2 is SVGEGT. Losses at the gene ends were 2 bases for V and 6 bases for J; bases not matched to a gene: 9. This CDR3 is 17 amino acids long. Here the CDR3 reads CASSYGQGLGVNSPLHF. Written as DNA, the CDR3 is TGTGCCAGCAGTTACGGACAGGGACTGGGTGTTAATTCACCCCTCCACTTT.

The sample holds many counts of this clonotype. The chain is built from TRBV5-8 and TRBJ2-5, with a tentative D call TRBD1 (5 bases). This CDR3 is built from 16 residues. The germline CDR1 and CDR2 sequences are SGHTS and YDEGEE. Trimming stripped 0 bases from V and 2 bases from J, with 14 bases between. The CDR3 nucleotides are TGTGCCAGCAGCTTGGGGAATCGACAGACTCAAGAGACCCAGTACTTC. Translated, it gives CASSLGNRQTQETQYF.

In this sample, this clonotype turned up a few times. The chain carries TRBV20-1 and TRBJ2-1; 7 bases match TRBD1. The CDR3 sequence is 15 residues long. J gave up 8 bases and V 7 bases, and 17 bases lay outside the gene matches. Germline V gene lookup returns CDR1 DFQATT and CDR2 SNEGSKA (reference sequence). In nucleotides, the CDR3 is TGCAGTGACACGTTGGTAGGGGGCGGTCGGGATGAGCAGTTCTTC. Translation: CSDTLVGGGRDEQFF.

This clonotype was detected only a few times. One end of the junction does not line up with germline, which may come from a read error. The rearrangement links TRBV10-3 to TRBJ1-1, with D possibly matching TRBD1 (5 bases). Germline CDR1 is ENHRY and CDR2 is SYGVKD. The CDR3 runs to 15 residues. DNA for the CDR3: TGTGCCATCAGTGAGTCTTTTTCCCTGGACACGGAAGCTTTCTTT. Amino acid sequence: CAISESFSLDTEAFF.

This clonotype was picked up many times. CDR3 DNA sequence: TGTGCCAGCAGCTTAACCCCGGGTAGCGGGAGGTCTGGGGTCTACTTC. This translates into CASSLTPGSGRSGVYF. The chain recombines TRBV7-3 with TRBJ2-5; TRBD2 agrees at 10 bases. This CDR3 spans 16 amino acids. J lost 14 bases, V lost 0 bases, and 15 bases had no gene match. CDR1 and CDR2 from the germline V gene are SGHTA and FQGTGA.

The genes are TRBV5-1 and TRBJ1-4; 8 bases fit TRBD1. V lost 10 bases to trimming and J lost 6 bases; unmatched junction nucleotides: 11. Germline CDR1 is SGHRS and CDR2 is YFSETQ. The CDR3 runs 14 residues. The CDR3 sequence: CASKIQTGDEKLFF. The CDR3 bases are TGCGCCTCAAAGATCCAGACAGGGGATGAAAAACTGTTTTTT.

About this clonotype: This CDR3 is missing its conserved last phenylalanine or tryptophan, likely due to a read error. No DNA is shown, since the ends of the CDR3 on it are uncertain; the CDR3 is the one TCRdb lists. This chain uses TRBV30 with TRBJ2-5; the D call TRBD1 from the table was never checked on the DNA. Including both end residues, the CDR3 is 12 amino acids long. Germline-derived CDR1 and CDR2 are GTSNPN and SVGIG (reference sequence). CDR3 residues: CAWSLTGETQCL.

The gene calls are TRBV20-1 and TRBJ1-2; 10 nucleotides align to TRBD1. Losses at the gene ends were 3 bases for V and 8 bases for J; bases not matched to a gene: 9. There are 14 residues in the CDR3. The germline gives CDR1 DFQATT, CDR2 SNEGSKA (reference sequence). The DNA of the CDR3 is TGCAGTGCTAGGACGGGACAGGGGTTAGAAGGCTACACCTTC. Translation gives CSARTGQGLEGYTF.

This clonotype was seen a handful of times. The chain uses TRBV6-1 and TRBJ2-2; D is perhaps TRBD1 or TRBD2 (5 bases each). The CDR3 sequence is 13 residues long. The V and J ends lost 3 bases and 7 bases respectively, with 9 bases between them. The germline gives CDR1 MNHNS, CDR2 SASEGT. The CDR3 DNA follows: TGTGCCAGCAGTGACAGGGAGAACGGGGAGCTGTTTTTT. This gives the protein CASSDRENGELFF.

This clonotype was picked up a small number of times. The chain has TRBV29-1 and TRBJ1-3; possibly TRBD1 for D (6 bases). V was cut by 2 bases and J by 3 bases, with 8 bases left in between. The germline V gene encodes CDR1 SQVTM and CDR2 ANQGSEA. The CDR3 runs to 13 residues. CDR3 sequence reads: CSVERGGGNTIYF. In DNA, the CDR3 is TGCAGCGTTGAAAGAGGGGGTGGAAACACCATATATTTT.

The chain is built from TRBV7-9 and TRBJ1-1; D might be TRBD1 (5 bases). The CDR3 sequence is 15 residues long. Trimming pared 1 base from V and 1 base from J, leaving 10 bases between. In germline, CDR1 is SEHNR, CDR2 FQNEAQ (reference sequence). The CDR3 is CASSLVGQQNTEAFF. CDR3 bases: TGTGCCAGCAGCTTAGTAGGACAACAGAACACTGAAGCTTTCTTT. Full variable domain (outside the CDR3, taken from reference TRBV7-9 and TRBJ1-1): DTGVSQNPRHKITKRGQNVTFRCDPISEHNRLYWYRQTLGQGPEFLTYFQNEAQLEKSRLLSDRFSAERPKGSFSTLEIQRTEQGDSAMYLCASSLVGQQNTEAFFGQGTRLTVV.

Only a few counts were recorded for this clonotype. This chain connects TRBV6-5 to TRBJ2-5; 7 positions match TRBD2. The CDR3 runs 17 residues. Germline CDR1 MNHEY, CDR2 SVGAGI. Losses at the gene ends were 2 bases for V and 0 bases for J; bases not matched to a gene: 9. The CDR3 DNA reads as TGTGCCAGCAGTTACAGGTTCCTAGCGGAGTACCAAGAGACCCAGTACTTC. Residues: CASSYRFLAEYQETQYF.